The 13 T cell receptor beta chains reported below all come from one sample, sequenced in a study of blood T cell repertoires in COVID-19. Sequencing was performed with immunoSEQ multiplex PCR; in TCRdb, only in-frame clones are kept and a portion is missing. Among 70,000 or so clones listed, 85% to 90% were seen once. The sequenced material came from peripheral blood. Every receptor here comes from a woman aged 80 or older with active COVID-19.

The J gene is TRBJ2-3, the V gene TRBV19; possibly TRBD1 for D (5 bases). Germline CDR1 and CDR2: LNHDA and SQIVND (reference sequence). The CDR3 has 15 amino acids. Between the trimmed V and J ends, which lost 4 bases and 1 base, there was a span of 12 bases. CDR3 amino acids: CASSTYQGGTDTQYF. CDR3 nucleotide sequence: TGTGCCAGTAGTACCTACCAAGGGGGCACAGATACGCAGTATTTT. The full variable domain, in which reference TRBV19 and TRBJ2-3 provide the parts outside the CDR3, is DGGITQSPKYLFRKEGQNVTLSCEQNLNHDAMYWYRQDPGQGLRLIYYSQIVNDFQKGDIAEGYSVSREKKESFPLTVTSAQKNPTAFYLCASSTYQGGTDTQYFGPGTRLTVL.

This chain joins TRBV5-1 and TRBJ2-2; D remains unclear. Germline V gene lookup returns CDR1 SGHRS and CDR2 YFSETQ. The CDR3 is made up of 15 amino acids. V lost 0 bases and J 1 base, leaving 7 bases between the germline ends. Here the CDR3 reads CASSLAEWNTGELFF. In DNA, the CDR3 is TGCGCCAGCAGCTTGGCCGAGTGGAACACCGGGGAGCTGTTTTTT.

The J gene is TRBJ2-7, the V gene TRBV28; the match to TRBD2 covers 11 bases. The germline CDR1 and CDR2 sequences are MDHEN and SYDVKM. V was clipped by 10 bases and J by 3 bases; unmatched bases: 11. The CDR3 has 15 amino acids. The CDR3 region has the DNA TGTGCCATCTCGCCGGGGACTAGCGGAGTCTACGAGCAGTACTTC. Protein product: CAISPGTSGVYEQYF.

The chain uses TRBV7-2 and TRBJ2-1; 11 bases agree with TRBD2. The CDR3 runs 16 residues. The V gene end was trimmed by 2 bases and the J gene end by 5 bases; junction bases not matched to a gene: 5. Germline V gene lookup returns CDR1 SGHTA and CDR2 FQGNSA. CDR3: CASSLRGTSGHNEQFF. Here the CDR3 DNA reads TGTGCCAGCAGCTTACGGGGGACTAGCGGACACAATGAGCAGTTCTTC.

The rearrangement links TRBV3-1 (or the pseudogene TRBV3-2) to TRBJ2-7, with TRBD2 matching 7 bases. This CDR3 is built from 18 residues. V shed 5 bases and J 3 bases; nucleotides not matched to a gene: 19. Looked up from germline, CDR1 is LGHDT and CDR2 is YNNKEL (reference sequence). In DNA form, the CDR3 reads TGTGCCAGCAGCTCACCGGGACTATGGATGCGCCTCGACTACGAGCAGTACTTC. Protein: CASSSPGLWMRLDYEQYF.

This sequence joins TRBV10-3 and TRBJ2-1, with 8 bases lining up with TRBD2. With V trimmed by 4 bases and J by 5 bases, 4 bases remained unmatched. The germline V gene encodes CDR1 ENHRY and CDR2 SYGVKD. This CDR3 comprises 14 residues. The CDR3 here is CAISVLLADNEQFF. The DNA of the CDR3 is TGTGCCATCAGTGTTCTACTAGCGGACAATGAGCAGTTCTTC.

The chain recombines TRBV27 with TRBJ1-1; the D is unclear. Germline V gives CDR1 MNHEY, CDR2 SMNVEV (reference sequence). V lost 3 bases and J lost 6, with 5 bases in between. This CDR3 region has 11 residues. CDR3 loop: CASSLWPEAFF. The CDR3, as DNA: TGTGCCAGCAGTTTGTGGCCTGAAGCTTTCTTT.

This rearrangement joins TRBV15 to TRBJ1-2; D unresolved. The germline V gene encodes CDR1 LNHNV and CDR2 YYDKDF (reference sequence). The CDR3 is 14 amino acids. V lost 7 bases, J lost 4 bases, and 16 bases lay in between. The CDR3: CATTPGKGTYGYTF. CDR3 bases: TGTGCCACCACCCCGGGGAAGGGAACCTATGGCTACACCTTC.

Here the CDR3 reads CASSRNHEADTQYF. Here the CDR3 DNA reads TGCGCCAGCAGCCGGAATCACGAGGCAGATACGCAGTATTTT. The rearrangement links TRBV5-1 to TRBJ2-3; D ambiguous. The V end lost 4 bases, the J end lost 4 bases, and 13 bases lay between the germline ends. The CDR3 length is 14 residues. Germline V gives CDR1 SGHRS, CDR2 YFSETQ.

This clone showed up just once. J is TRBJ2-7 and V is TRBV11-2; no clear D. CDR1 is SGHAT and CDR2 is FQNNGV in the germline V gene. Trimming removed 5 bases at V and 6 bases at J, with 14 bases between. The CDR3 runs to 13 residues. The CDR3 DNA is TGTGCCAGCAGCGTCTCACGGTCGGGCGAGCAGTACTTC. Its translation is CASSVSRSGEQYF.

J is TRBJ2-7 and V is TRBV9; 11 bases fit TRBD2. CDR1 and CDR2 (germline): SGDLS, YYNGEE. The CDR3 spans 19 residues. After removal of 0 bases from V and 7 bases from J, the junction contained 18 bases not matched to a gene. CDR3 nucleotide sequence: TGTGCCAGCAGCGTAGGAGGACTAGCGGGCGAGCTACTGGGGGGTGAGCAGTACTTC. Translating it yields CASSVGGLAGELLGGEQYF.

This chain joins TRBV10-3 and TRBJ2-1; 9 positions agree with TRBD2. With V trimmed by 0 bases and J by 5 bases, 8 bases remained unmatched. Germline values: CDR1 ENHRY, CDR2 SYGVKD. CDR3 size: 17 residues. The DNA for the CDR3 is TGTGCCATCAGTGAGTCCAGGCTAGCGGGACCAGACAATGAGCAGTTCTTC. Protein product: CAISESRLAGPDNEQFF.

This chain uses TRBV11-1 with TRBJ2-7; the match to TRBD1 covers 7 bases. Germline-derived CDR1 and CDR2 are SGHAT and FQDESV (reference sequence). The CDR3 is 16 residues long. The V segment lost 5 bases and the J segment 6 bases; nucleotides outside the gene matches: 16. CDR3 sequence reads: CASSLDRPDRAREQYF. CDR3 nucleotide sequence: TGTGCCAGCAGCCTAGATAGGCCCGACAGGGCTCGCGAGCAGTACTTC.